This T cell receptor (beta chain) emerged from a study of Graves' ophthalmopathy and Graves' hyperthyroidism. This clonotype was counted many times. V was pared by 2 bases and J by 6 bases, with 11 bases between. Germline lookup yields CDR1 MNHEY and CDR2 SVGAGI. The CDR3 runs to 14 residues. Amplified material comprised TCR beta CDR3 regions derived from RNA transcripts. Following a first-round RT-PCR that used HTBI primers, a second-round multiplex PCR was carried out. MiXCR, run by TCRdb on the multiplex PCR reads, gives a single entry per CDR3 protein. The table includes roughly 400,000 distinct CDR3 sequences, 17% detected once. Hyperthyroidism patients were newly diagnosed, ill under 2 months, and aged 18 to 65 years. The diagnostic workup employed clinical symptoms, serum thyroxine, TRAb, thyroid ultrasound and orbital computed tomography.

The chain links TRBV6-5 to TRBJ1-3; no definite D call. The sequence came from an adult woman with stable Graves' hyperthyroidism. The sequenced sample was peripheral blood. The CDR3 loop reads CASSYLGNANTIYF. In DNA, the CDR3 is TGTGCCAGCAGTTACCTAGGGAACGCAAACACCATATATTTT.